This T cell receptor (beta chain) derives from a study of cytotoxic CD8 clonotypes in ibrutinib-treated CLL. The CDR3 runs 14 residues. Per germline, CDR1 SGHRS and CDR2 YFSETQ. Trimming removed 5 bases at V and 4 bases at J, with 15 bases between. In its sample, this clone was seen once. TCRdb's table, derived via immunoSEQ multiplex PCR, lists solely in-frame clones and lacks some. This sample yields a few hundred thousand clones, of which approximately 67% are seen a single time; roughly 6% belongs to the top ten. The TCR was taken from a human donor with chronic lymphocytic leukemia. This specimen consisted of PBMCs, obtained after 36 months of ibrutinib treatment. The V gene is TRBV5-1, the J gene TRBJ1-2, with D perhaps TRBD1 (6 bases). CDR3 region: CASRPQGLSYGYTF. CDR3 nucleotides: TGCGCCAGCAGGCCTCAGGGGTTGAGCTATGGCTACACCTTC.